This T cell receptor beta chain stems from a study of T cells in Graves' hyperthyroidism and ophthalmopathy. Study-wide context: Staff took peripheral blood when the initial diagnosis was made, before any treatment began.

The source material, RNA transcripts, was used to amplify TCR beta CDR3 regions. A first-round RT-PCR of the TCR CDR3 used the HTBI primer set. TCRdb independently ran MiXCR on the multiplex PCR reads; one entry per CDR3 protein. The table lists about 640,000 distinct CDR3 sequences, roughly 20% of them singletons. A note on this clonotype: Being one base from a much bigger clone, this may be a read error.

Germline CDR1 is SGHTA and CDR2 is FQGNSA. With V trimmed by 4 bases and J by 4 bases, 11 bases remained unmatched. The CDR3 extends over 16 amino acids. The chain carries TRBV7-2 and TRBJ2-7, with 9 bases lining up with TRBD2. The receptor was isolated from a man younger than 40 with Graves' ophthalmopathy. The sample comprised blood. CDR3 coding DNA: TGTGCCAGCAGCTCAAGACTGGGGCGGGAGGGTTACGAGCAGTACTTC. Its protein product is CASSSRLGREGYEQYF. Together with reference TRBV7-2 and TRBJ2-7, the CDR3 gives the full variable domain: GAGVSQSPSNKVTEKGKDVELRCDPISGHTALYWYRQSLGQGLEFLIYFQGNSAPDKSGLPSDRFSAERTGGSVSTLTIQRTQQEDSAVYLCASSSRLGREGYEQYFGPGTRLTVT.